The clone carrying this T cell receptor beta chain was found once. Original processing methods: Estimates of nucleated cell counts were drawn from the amplification of reference gene primers. TCRdb keeps only in-frame clones here, not all; method: immunoSEQ multiplex PCR. D and trimming come from the DNA, and the V and J calls and clone size come from that table. The sample gives 150,000 to 200,000 clones, roughly 82% of which show up once; about 5.5% is in the top ten. This sample is drawn from a study of blood T cell repertoires in COVID-19. Study information: Acute and convalescent COVID-19 samples came from the United States, Italy and Spain.

The age range of participants was about 18 to 100 years, with residence in about two dozen US areas. Cohort placement rested on clinical history that participants reported themselves. The CDR3 totals 18 residues. Germline-derived CDR1 and CDR2 are SGHTA and FQGNSA. Trimming pared 5 bases from V and 4 bases from J, leaving 25 bases between. The material sequenced was PBMCs or T cells enriched from blood (not recorded which). The chain recombines TRBV7-2 with TRBJ2-3; a weak D match, TRBD2 (7 bases). This receptor was obtained from a woman in her fifties or sixties with acute COVID-19. The CDR3 loop is CASSPQMGGQGGADTQYF. The CDR3 DNA reads TGTGCCAGCAGCCCCCAGATGGGGGGGCAGGGCGGCGCAGATACGCAGTATTTT.